This T cell receptor beta chain stems from a study of OX40 agonist ivuxolimab in advanced cancers. Study-level background: Dose-escalation patients were diagnosed with hepatocellular carcinoma, melanoma, renal cell cancer or head and neck cancer. It was permissible to have had prior anti-PD-1, anti-PD-L1 or anti-CTLA-4 therapy, and 40% had some.

TCRdb's table, derived via immunoSEQ multiplex PCR, lists solely in-frame clones and lacks some. Counted here are over 50,000 clones, nearly 90% occurring once; the ten biggest clones make up approximately 4.8%. Study results and limitations: Expanded clones belonging to CD8+ T cells outnumbered, on average, those of CD4+. The 0.1-3.0 mg/kg partial responders had among the lowest clonal expansion.

Points on this clone: Its antigen is undetermined.

The TCR was taken from an adult with an advanced solid tumor such as melanoma, head and neck, liver or kidney cancer. Sequences were derived from CD4+ or CD8+ T cells sorted from blood, sampled in a trial of the OX40 agonist ivuxolimab.

CDR3 sequence (DNA): TGTGCCAGCAGCTCCTACGGACAGGGCACCTACGAGCAGTACTTC. Translated: CASSSYGQGTYEQYF. The chain uses TRBV5-8 and TRBJ2-7, with 8 bases lining up with TRBD1. Germline V CDR1 and CDR2: SGHTS, YDEGEE. This CDR3 is 15 amino acids long. Germline trimming cut 3 bases from V and 2 bases from J; bases unmatched to any gene: 7.